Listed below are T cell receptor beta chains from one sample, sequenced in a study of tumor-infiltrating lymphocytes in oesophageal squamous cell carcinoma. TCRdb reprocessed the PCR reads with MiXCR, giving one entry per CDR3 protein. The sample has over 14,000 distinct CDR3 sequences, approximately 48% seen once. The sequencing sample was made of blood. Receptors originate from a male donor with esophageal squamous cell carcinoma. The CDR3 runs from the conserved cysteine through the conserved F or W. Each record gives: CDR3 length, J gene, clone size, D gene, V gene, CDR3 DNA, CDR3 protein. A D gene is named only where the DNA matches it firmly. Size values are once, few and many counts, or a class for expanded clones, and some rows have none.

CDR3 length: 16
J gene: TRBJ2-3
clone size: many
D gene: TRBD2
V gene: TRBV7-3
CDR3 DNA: TGTGCCAGCAGCTTATGGGGCGGGAGCCTCACAGATACGCAGTATTTT
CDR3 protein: CASSLWGGSLTDTQYF

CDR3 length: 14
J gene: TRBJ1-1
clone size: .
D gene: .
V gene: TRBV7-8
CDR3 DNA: TGTGCCAGCAGCGTACCCACAGGGTTGACTGAAGCTTTCTTT
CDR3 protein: CASSVPTGLTEAFF

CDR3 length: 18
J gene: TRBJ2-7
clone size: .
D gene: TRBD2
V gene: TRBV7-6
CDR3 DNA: TGTGCCAGCAGCTTAGGGTGGCTAGCGGGAGGGCACAGGCATGAGCAGTACTTC
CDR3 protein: CASSLGWLAGGHRHEQYF

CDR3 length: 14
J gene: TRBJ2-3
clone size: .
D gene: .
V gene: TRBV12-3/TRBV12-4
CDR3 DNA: TGTGCCAGCAGTTTGGGACTGCGCACAGATACGCAGTATTTT
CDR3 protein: CASSLGLRTDTQYF

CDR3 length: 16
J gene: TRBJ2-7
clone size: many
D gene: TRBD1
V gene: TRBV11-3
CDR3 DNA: TGTGCCAGCAGCGGCCGGGACAGGGTCGGTATGGGCGAGCAGTACTTC
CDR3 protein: CASSGRDRVGMGEQYF

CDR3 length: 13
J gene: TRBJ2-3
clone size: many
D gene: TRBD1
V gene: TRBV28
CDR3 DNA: TGTGCCAGCAGTGGGACAGGCACAGATACGCAGTATTTT
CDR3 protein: CASSGTGTDTQYF

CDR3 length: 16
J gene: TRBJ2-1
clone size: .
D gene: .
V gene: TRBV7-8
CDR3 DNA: TGTGCCAGCAGCCATCCGGGTGGAGGGGGAGACAATGAGCAGTTCTTC
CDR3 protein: CASSHPGGGGDNEQFF

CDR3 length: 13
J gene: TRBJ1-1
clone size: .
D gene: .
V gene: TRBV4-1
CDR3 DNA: TGCGCCAGCAGCCTCTATGCCAGGGATGAAGCTTTCTTT
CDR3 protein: CASSLYARDEAFF

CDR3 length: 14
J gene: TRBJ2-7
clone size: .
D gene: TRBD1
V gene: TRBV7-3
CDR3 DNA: TGTGCCAGCAGCCCCGGACAGGGAAGGTTCGAGCAGTACTTC
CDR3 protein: CASSPGQGRFEQYF

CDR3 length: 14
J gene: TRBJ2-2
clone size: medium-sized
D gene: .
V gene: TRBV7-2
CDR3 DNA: TGTGCCAGCAGCCCCCATGTGGACACCGGGGAGCTGTTTTTT
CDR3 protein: CASSPHVDTGELFF

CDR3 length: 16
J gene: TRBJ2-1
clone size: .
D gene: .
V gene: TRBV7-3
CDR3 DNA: TGTGCCAGCAGCTTAAGAGCTAGCAAGGGTTGGGATGAGCAGTTCTTC
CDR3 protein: CASSLRASKGWDEQFF

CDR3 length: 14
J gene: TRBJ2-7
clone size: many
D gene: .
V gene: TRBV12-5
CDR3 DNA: TGTGCTAGTGCCTTGACAGGCCGCTCCTACGAGCAGTACTTC
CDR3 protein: CASALTGRSYEQYF

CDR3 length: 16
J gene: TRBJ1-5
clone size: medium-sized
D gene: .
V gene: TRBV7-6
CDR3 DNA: TGTGCCAGCAGCCCCGGGGTTGGCAGACGCCATCAGCCCCAGCATTTT
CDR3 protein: CASSPGVGRRHQPQHF

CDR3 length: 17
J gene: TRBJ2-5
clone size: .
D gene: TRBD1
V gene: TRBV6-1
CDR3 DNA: TGTGCCAGCACCGAACGCCCCCCGGGACAGGGGTGGGAGACCCAGTACTTC
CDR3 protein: CASTERPPGQGWETQYF

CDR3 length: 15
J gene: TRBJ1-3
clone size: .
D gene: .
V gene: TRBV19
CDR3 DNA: TGTGCCAGTAGTCCAGGGCACTTCTCTGGAAACACCATATATTTT
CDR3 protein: CASSPGHFSGNTIYF

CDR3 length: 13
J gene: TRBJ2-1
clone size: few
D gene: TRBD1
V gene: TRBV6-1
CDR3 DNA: TGTGCCAGCAGTGAAGCGGGTGAGACAGGGGGCCTCTTC
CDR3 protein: CASSEAGETGGLF

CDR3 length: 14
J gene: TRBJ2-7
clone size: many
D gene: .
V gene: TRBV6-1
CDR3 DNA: TGTGCCAGCAGTTCAGGGGACGCCTACAATGAGCAGTACTTC
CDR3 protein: CASSSGDAYNEQYF

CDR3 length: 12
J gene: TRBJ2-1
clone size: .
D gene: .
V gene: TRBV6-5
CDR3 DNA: TGTGCCAGCAGTTACACCGCGGGGTTGCAGTTCTTC
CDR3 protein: CASSYTAGLQFF

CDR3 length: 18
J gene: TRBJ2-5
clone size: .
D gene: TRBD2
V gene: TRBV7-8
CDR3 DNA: TGTGCCAGCAGCTTAGGTTGGGGACTAGCGGGAGGCCAAGAGACCCAGTACTTC
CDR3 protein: CASSLGWGLAGGQETQYF

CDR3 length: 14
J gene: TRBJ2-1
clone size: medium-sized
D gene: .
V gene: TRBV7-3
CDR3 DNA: TGTGCCAGCAGCCCACTTCTTTCTAGCTCTGAGCAGTTCTTC
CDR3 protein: CASSPLLSSSEQFF

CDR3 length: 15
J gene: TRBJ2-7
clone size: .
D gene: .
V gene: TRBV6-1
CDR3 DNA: TGTGCCAGCAGTGAAGGGGCAACGAGAGCCTACGAGCAGTACTTC
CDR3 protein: CASSEGATRAYEQYF

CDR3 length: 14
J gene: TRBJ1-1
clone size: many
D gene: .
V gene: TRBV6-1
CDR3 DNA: TGTGCCAGCAGTGAATCAGGGGAGGGTACTGAAGCTTTCTTT
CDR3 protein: CASSESGEGTEAFF

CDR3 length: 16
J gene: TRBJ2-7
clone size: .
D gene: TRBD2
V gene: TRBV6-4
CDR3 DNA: TGTGCCAGCAGTGATAAGGCTAGCGGGATATACAATGAGCAGTACTTC
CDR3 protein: CASSDKASGIYNEQYF

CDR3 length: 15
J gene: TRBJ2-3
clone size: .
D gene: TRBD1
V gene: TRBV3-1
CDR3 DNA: TGTGCCAGCAGCCAAGGACAGGGCTTCACAGATACGCAGTATTTT
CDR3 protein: CASSQGQGFTDTQYF

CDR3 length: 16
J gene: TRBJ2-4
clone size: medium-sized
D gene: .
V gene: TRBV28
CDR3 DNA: TGTGCCAGCAGTTTTCGCGAGGGGAGGAAGCAAAACATTCAGTACTTC
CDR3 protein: CASSFREGRKQNIQYF

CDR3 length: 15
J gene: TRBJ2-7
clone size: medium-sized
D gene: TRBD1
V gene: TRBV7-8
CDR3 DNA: TGTGCCAGCAGCTCTCGACAGGGTCCCTCCTACGAGCAGTACTTC
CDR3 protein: CASSSRQGPSYEQYF

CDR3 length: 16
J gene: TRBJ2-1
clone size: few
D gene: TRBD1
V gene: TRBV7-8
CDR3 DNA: TGTGCCAGCAGCTTAGGCTGGGGACAGGGATACAATGAGCAGTTCTTC
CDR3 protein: CASSLGWGQGYNEQFF

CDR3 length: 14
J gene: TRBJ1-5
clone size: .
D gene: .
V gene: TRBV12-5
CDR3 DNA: TGTGCTAGTGGTTTGTCAGTTAGCAATCAGCCCCAGCATTTT
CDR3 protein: CASGLSVSNQPQHF

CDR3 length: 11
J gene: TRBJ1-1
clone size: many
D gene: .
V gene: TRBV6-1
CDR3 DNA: TGTGCCAGCAGCACTAGTCCTGAAGCTTTCTTT
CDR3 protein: CASSTSPEAFF

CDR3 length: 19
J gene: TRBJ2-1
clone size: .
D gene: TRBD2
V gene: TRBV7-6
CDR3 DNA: TGTGCCAGCAGCTTCCGGACCGGGACTAGCGGGAGCTCCTACAATGAGCAGTTCTTC
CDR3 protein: CASSFRTGTSGSSYNEQFF

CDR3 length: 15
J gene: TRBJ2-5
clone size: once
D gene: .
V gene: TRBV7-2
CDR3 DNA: TGTGCCAGCAGCTTATGGGAGGTCAGCCAGGAGACCCAGTACTTC
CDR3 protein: CASSLWEVSQETQYF

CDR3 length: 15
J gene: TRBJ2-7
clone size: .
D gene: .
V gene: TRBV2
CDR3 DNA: TGTGCCAGCAGTCCCCGACGGGGAGCGGCCTACGAGCAGTACTTT
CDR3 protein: CASSPRRGAAYEQYF

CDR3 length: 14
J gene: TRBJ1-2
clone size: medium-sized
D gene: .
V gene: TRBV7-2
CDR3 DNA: TGTGCCAGCAGACGTCCGGGACGCGGGACTGGCTACACCTTC
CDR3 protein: CASRRPGRGTGYTF

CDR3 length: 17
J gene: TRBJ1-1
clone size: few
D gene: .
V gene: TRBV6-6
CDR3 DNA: TGTGCCAGCAGTTACGGAGGTTTTAGAAACATGAACACTGAAGCTTTCTTT
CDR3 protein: CASSYGGFRNMNTEAFF

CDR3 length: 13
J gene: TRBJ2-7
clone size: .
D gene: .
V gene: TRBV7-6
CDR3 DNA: TGTGCCAGCAGCTTTCAGTACTCCTACGAGCAGTACTTC
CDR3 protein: CASSFQYSYEQYF

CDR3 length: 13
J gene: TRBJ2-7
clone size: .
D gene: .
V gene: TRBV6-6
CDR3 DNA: TGTGCCAGCAGTTACGGCAGGGCATACGAGCAGTACTTC
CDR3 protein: CASSYGRAYEQYF

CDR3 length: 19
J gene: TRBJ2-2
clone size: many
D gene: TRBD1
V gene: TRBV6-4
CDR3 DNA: TGTGCCAGCAGTGTCCCGTGGGACAGAGAGGAGACAGTCACCGGGGAGCTGTTTTTT
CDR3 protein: CASSVPWDREETVTGELFF

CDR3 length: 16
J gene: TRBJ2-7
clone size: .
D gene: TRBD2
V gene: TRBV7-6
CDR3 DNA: TGTGCCAGCAGCTTAGACCCAGCTAGCGGGGTGTACGAGCAGTACTTC
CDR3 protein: CASSLDPASGVYEQYF

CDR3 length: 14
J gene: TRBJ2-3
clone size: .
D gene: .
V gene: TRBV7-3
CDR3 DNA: TGTGCCAGCAGCTTCCGTGCCAACACCGGGGAGCTGTATTTT
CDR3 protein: CASSFRANTGELYF

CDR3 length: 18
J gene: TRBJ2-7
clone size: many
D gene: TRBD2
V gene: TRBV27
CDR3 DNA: TGTGCCAGTAGGGGTTCGGGACTAGCGGGAGGGAAAACCTACGAGCAGTACTTC
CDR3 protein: CASRGSGLAGGKTYEQYF

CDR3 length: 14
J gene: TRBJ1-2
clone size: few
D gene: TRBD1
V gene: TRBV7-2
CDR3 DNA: TGTGCCAGCAGCCTCAGTCAGGGGGGTTATGGCTACACCTTC
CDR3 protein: CASSLSQGGYGYTF

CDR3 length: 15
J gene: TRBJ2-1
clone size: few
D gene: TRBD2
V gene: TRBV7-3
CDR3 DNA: TGTGCCAGCAGCATAGGGACTAGCGGAGTTAATGAGCAGTTCTTC
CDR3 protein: CASSIGTSGVNEQFF

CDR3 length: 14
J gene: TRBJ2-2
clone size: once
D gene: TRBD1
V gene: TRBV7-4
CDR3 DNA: TGTGCCAGCAGCGATACCGACAGGGCCGGGGAGCTGTTTTTT
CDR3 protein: CASSDTDRAGELFF

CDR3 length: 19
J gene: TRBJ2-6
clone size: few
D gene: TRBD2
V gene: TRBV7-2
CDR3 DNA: TGTGCCAGCAGCATTAGCGGGATAGGCTTCCGATCCGGGGCCAACGTCCTGACTTTC
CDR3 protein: CASSISGIGFRSGANVLTF

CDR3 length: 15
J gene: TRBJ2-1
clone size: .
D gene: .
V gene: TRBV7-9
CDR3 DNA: TGTGCCAGCAGCTTAGGGCGGCAGGTTACGGGTGAGCAGTTCTTC
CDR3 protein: CASSLGRQVTGEQFF